These T cell receptor beta chains were read from a single sample in a study of cytomegalovirus exposure and HLA in healthy donors. Profiling relied on immunoSEQ multiplex PCR, and the TCRdb table lists in-frame clones only, not all of them. The sample lists 80,000 to 100,000 clones; 70% to 90% were seen once. Specimen: PBMCs. The receptors were sampled from a woman aged 25-40 years in good health and CMV-seronegative. Each CDR3 is given with its conserved first and last residue. The order of the fields is clone size, V gene, CDR3 length, J gene, D gene, CDR3 DNA, CDR3 protein. A D gene is named only where the DNA matches it firmly. Not every row has a clone size; where given, it reads once, few, many or a size class.

.	TRBV27	15	TRBJ1-2	.	TGTGCCAGCAGTTTGGTCGGCAGGGGCGAAGGTGGCTACACCTTC	CASSLVGRGEGGYTF
.	TRBV6-5	14	TRBJ2-7	TRBD2	TGTGCCAGCAGACCGACTAGCGGGGGGGTTGGGCAGTACTTC	CASRPTSGGVGQYF
.	TRBV28	15	TRBJ1-3	.	TGTGCCAGCAGTTCCTTGACAGGACCTGTCGACACCATATATTTT	CASSSLTGPVDTIYF
.	TRBV19	15	TRBJ1-6	TRBD1	TGTGCCAGTAGTACGTCGGGACAGGGGGGGTCACCCCTCCACTTT	CASSTSGQGGSPLHF
.	TRBV7-9	17	TRBJ2-7	TRBD1	TGTGCCAGCAGCACCACCGGGACAGGGAGAACAGTACGCGAGCAGTACTTC	CASSTTGTGRTVREQYF
.	TRBV6-1	14	TRBJ2-5	TRBD2	TGTGCCAGCAGTACTAGCGGAGGGAGAGAGACCCAGTACTTC	CASSTSGGRETQYF
.	TRBV5-1	15	TRBJ2-7	TRBD1	TGCGCCAGCAGCCTACGACAGGGAAGCTCCTACGAGCAGTACTTC	CASSLRQGSSYEQYF
.	TRBV4-2	11	TRBJ2-1	TRBD2	TGTGCCAGCAGCCAAGCGGGGACTACGATCTTC	CASSQAGTTIF
.	TRBV7-2	17	TRBJ1-3	TRBD1	TGTGCCAGCAGCTTCTTGGACAGGGGGCAGGCTGGAAACACCATATATTTT	CASSFLDRGQAGNTIYF
once	TRBV7-3	19	TRBJ2-2	.	TGTGCCAGCAGCTTAACAGCCTGGCAGGGCGGTTCGAACACCGGGGAGCTGTTTTTT	CASSLTAWQGGSNTGELFF
.	TRBV4-3	13	TRBJ1-5	.	TGCGCCAGCAGCCTCCGCGCTGATCAGCCCCAGCATTTT	CASSLRADQPQHF
.	TRBV5-1	16	TRBJ2-7	.	TGCGCCAGCAGCTTGGGGTCGGCGGGCGGATCCTACGAGCAGTACTTC	CASSLGSAGGSYEQYF
.	TRBV18	17	TRBJ2-2	TRBD2	TGTGCCAGCTCACCGGGGACTAGCGGGAGTCAGTCCGGGGAGCTGTTTTTT	CASSPGTSGSQSGELFF
.	TRBV11-3	13	TRBJ2-1	.	TGTGCCAGCAGCTTTAGGGGAACGGATGAGCAGTTCTTC	CASSFRGTDEQFF
.	TRBV7-3	14	TRBJ2-2	TRBD2	TGTGCAGTAGCGGGAGGGATTATCACCGGGGAGCTGTTTTTT	CAVAGGIITGELFF
many	TRBV27	14	TRBJ2-7	TRBD1	TGTGCCAGCAGTTTACAGGGGGCCAACTACGAGCAGTACTTC	CASSLQGANYEQYF
.	TRBV5-1	14	TRBJ2-7	TRBD1	TGCGCCAGCAGCCACCAAGGACAGGCCTACGAGCAGTACTTC	CASSHQGQAYEQYF
.	TRBV12-2	17	TRBJ2-3	.	TGTGCAAGTCGCTTCCAGAGGGGGACTAGCGGCACAGATACGCAGTATTTT	CASRFQRGTSGTDTQYF
.	TRBV14	16	TRBJ2-7	.	TGTGCCAGCAGCATGTCCAGGGGTTGGGCCTCATACGAGCAGTACTTC	CASSMSRGWASYEQYF
.	TRBV5-1	14	TRBJ2-2	.	TGCGCCAGCAACCGGGACACCGACACCGGGGAGCTGTTTTTT	CASNRDTDTGELFF
.	TRBV11-2	16	TRBJ2-7	.	TGTGCCAGCAGCTTAGAGGGGCCCTTGGGGAGGTACGAGCAGTACTTC	CASSLEGPLGRYEQYF
.	TRBV18	16	TRBJ2-3	TRBD1	TGTGCCAGCTCACCATTGGACAGGACTAGCACAGATACGCAGTATTTT	CASSPLDRTSTDTQYF
.	TRBV7-2	14	TRBJ2-5	.	TGTGCCAGCAGCCAACTAAACAACCAAGAGACCCAGTACTTC	CASSQLNNQETQYF
.	TRBV7-2	13	TRBJ1-5	.	TGTGCCAGCAGCCCCGATGCGGGTCAACCCCAGCATTTT	CASSPDAGQPQHF
.	TRBV9	14	TRBJ2-1	TRBD2	TGTGCCAGCAGCGAGAGCGGGGTCGTAATTGAGCAGTTCTTC	CASSESGVVIEQFF
.	TRBV9	18	TRBJ2-1	.	TGTGCCAGCAGCGTGACCCCGCGTGGGGGGAGCTCCTACAATGAGCAGTTCTTC	CASSVTPRGGSSYNEQFF
few	TRBV2	13	TRBJ2-1	.	TGTGCCAGCACTGACTACTGGGGGGATGAGCAGTTCTTC	CASTDYWGDEQFF
once	TRBV27	16	TRBJ1-6	TRBD1	TGTGCCAGCAGTTCCATCGCAGGGGGCAATGATTCACCCCTCCACTTT	CASSSIAGGNDSPLHF